Listed below are T cell receptor beta chains from one sample, sequenced in a study. TCRdb re-called the reads through MiXCR, storing one row per CDR3 protein. The sample lists approximately 4,500 distinct CDR3 sequences, roughly 8% occurring once. Input material: CD4+ T cells from synovial fluid. The receptors were gathered from a human donor with rheumatoid arthritis. Both conserved end residues are part of each CDR3. Size values are once, few and many counts, or a class for expanded clones, and some rows have none.

abundance: medium-sized
j_gene: TRBJ1-1
v_gene: TRBV10-2
CDR3aa: CASEGPVGVNTEAFF

abundance: many
j_gene: TRBJ2-7
v_gene: TRBV7-9
CDR3aa: CASSYTGTSPYEQYF

abundance: medium-sized
j_gene: TRBJ2-1
v_gene: TRBV7-2
CDR3aa: CASSLASSGSYNEQFF

abundance: medium-sized
j_gene: TRBJ2-2
v_gene: TRBV7-2
CDR3aa: CASSSLAGITGELFF

abundance: many
j_gene: TRBJ2-1
v_gene: TRBV12-3/TRBV12-4
CDR3aa: CASSLGQGRYNEQFF

abundance: medium-sized
j_gene: TRBJ2-2
v_gene: TRBV18
CDR3aa: CASSPSAGNTGELFF

abundance: medium-sized
j_gene: TRBJ1-6
v_gene: TRBV29-1
CDR3aa: CSVVCQGFFSPLHF

abundance: -
j_gene: TRBJ1-1
v_gene: TRBV20-1
CDR3aa: CSALTGQGFTEAFF

abundance: few
j_gene: TRBJ2-3
v_gene: TRBV28
CDR3aa: CASTLEYGADTQYF

abundance: many
j_gene: TRBJ1-3
v_gene: TRBV28
CDR3aa: CASTIGAGAFGNTIYF

abundance: medium-sized
j_gene: TRBJ2-7
v_gene: TRBV7-2
CDR3aa: CASSLWSSAYYEQYF

abundance: large
j_gene: TRBJ2-1
v_gene: TRBV5-5
CDR3aa: CASSYSRDRGYNEQFF

abundance: many
j_gene: TRBJ1-2
v_gene: TRBV7-9
CDR3aa: CASSLGGPSYGYTF

abundance: medium-sized
j_gene: TRBJ1-2
v_gene: TRBV7-2
CDR3aa: CASTLTASLYGYTF

abundance: medium-sized
j_gene: TRBJ2-4
v_gene: TRBV11-2
CDR3aa: CASSLAHRGRDIQYF

abundance: many
j_gene: TRBJ2-1
v_gene: TRBV7-9
CDR3aa: CASSLAGARGKFF

abundance: medium-sized
j_gene: TRBJ2-1
v_gene: TRBV7-2
CDR3aa: CASSLGRATYNEQFF

abundance: many
j_gene: TRBJ2-5
v_gene: TRBV6-5
CDR3aa: CASSAKGNWERARLQETQYF

abundance: medium-sized
j_gene: TRBJ1-1
v_gene: TRBV3-1
CDR3aa: CASSHLGTGGFGAEAFF

abundance: medium-sized
j_gene: TRBJ1-2
v_gene: TRBV3-1
CDR3aa: CASSSTSSNYGYTF

abundance: medium-sized
j_gene: TRBJ1-2
v_gene: TRBV18
CDR3aa: CASSPDTRVGYTF

abundance: many
j_gene: TRBJ2-1
v_gene: TRBV11-2
CDR3aa: CASSFRDSLDEQFF

abundance: many
j_gene: TRBJ2-7
v_gene: TRBV19
CDR3aa: CASSAAGTPTYEQYF

abundance: many
j_gene: TRBJ1-2
v_gene: TRBV29-1
CDR3aa: CSGGDRGKGYTF

abundance: medium-sized
j_gene: TRBJ1-1
v_gene: TRBV11-2
CDR3aa: CASSLRDTEAFF

abundance: medium-sized
j_gene: TRBJ2-3
v_gene: TRBV28
CDR3aa: CASSLPAQLTDTQYF

abundance: large
j_gene: TRBJ1-1
v_gene: TRBV6-5
CDR3aa: CASIATDKTNTEAFF

abundance: few
j_gene: TRBJ2-3
v_gene: TRBV20-1
CDR3aa: CSAREGLAGVDTQYF

abundance: medium-sized
j_gene: TRBJ2-7
v_gene: TRBV20-1
CDR3aa: CSAVVLDSYEQYF

abundance: medium-sized
j_gene: TRBJ2-2
v_gene: TRBV7-9
CDR3aa: CASSLAPVAPGELFF

abundance: medium-sized
j_gene: TRBJ2-7
v_gene: TRBV7-2
CDR3aa: CASSLVGLAGKNEQYF

abundance: large
j_gene: TRBJ1-3
v_gene: TRBV20-1
CDR3aa: CSARTGAGNTIYF

abundance: medium-sized
j_gene: TRBJ1-6
v_gene: TRBV10-3
CDR3aa: CATGPLEEPLHF

abundance: large
j_gene: TRBJ2-3
v_gene: TRBV7-2
CDR3aa: CASSPLGTTDTQYF

abundance: medium-sized
j_gene: TRBJ2-5
v_gene: TRBV24-1
CDR3aa: CATSDFRQGTETQYF

abundance: many
j_gene: TRBJ2-1
v_gene: TRBV10-3
CDR3aa: CAIRAETLVGEQFF

abundance: medium-sized
j_gene: TRBJ1-4
v_gene: TRBV20-1
CDR3aa: CSARDPATTNEKLFF

abundance: medium-sized
j_gene: TRBJ1-5
v_gene: TRBV20-1
CDR3aa: CSAAGDYSNQPQHF

abundance: medium-sized
j_gene: TRBJ1-2
v_gene: TRBV18
CDR3aa: CASSPASEGFYGYTF

abundance: medium-sized
j_gene: TRBJ2-3
v_gene: TRBV20-1
CDR3aa: CSARNSGLQYF

abundance: medium-sized
j_gene: TRBJ1-1
v_gene: TRBV18
CDR3aa: CASSPVQGASTEAFF

abundance: medium-sized
j_gene: TRBJ2-3
v_gene: TRBV7-8
CDR3aa: CASSFLAGVTDTQYF

abundance: medium-sized
j_gene: TRBJ1-1
v_gene: TRBV10-3
CDR3aa: CAIRSNTEAFF

abundance: many
j_gene: TRBJ2-1
v_gene: TRBV5-4
CDR3aa: CASSLDGATTNNEQFF

abundance: medium-sized
j_gene: TRBJ2-7
v_gene: TRBV11-3
CDR3aa: CASTKQGTYEQYF

abundance: many
j_gene: TRBJ2-7
v_gene: TRBV27
CDR3aa: CASRKTGTNYEQYF

abundance: few
j_gene: TRBJ2-1
v_gene: TRBV24-1
CDR3aa: CATSDLHRYNEQFF

abundance: medium-sized
j_gene: TRBJ2-3
v_gene: TRBV5-6
CDR3aa: CASSLRVLRGADTQYF

abundance: medium-sized
j_gene: TRBJ2-2
v_gene: TRBV20-1
CDR3aa: CSARPGALAGELFF

abundance: large
j_gene: TRBJ2-3
v_gene: TRBV7-9
CDR3aa: CASSLAGPDTQYF

abundance: medium-sized
j_gene: TRBJ2-5
v_gene: TRBV20-1
CDR3aa: CSASGEGTGETQYF

abundance: -
j_gene: TRBJ1-2
v_gene: TRBV19
CDR3aa: CANGWARAAGYTF

abundance: medium-sized
j_gene: TRBJ2-1
v_gene: TRBV5-1
CDR3aa: CASSRVAGGPYNEQFF

abundance: medium-sized
j_gene: TRBJ1-5
v_gene: TRBV6-1
CDR3aa: CASSVKPGQGSNSNQPQHF

abundance: -
j_gene: TRBJ1-1
v_gene: TRBV25-1
CDR3aa: CASSEFAQGAFF

abundance: -
j_gene: TRBJ2-1
v_gene: TRBV11-2
CDR3aa: CANSLGSGRSNEQIF

abundance: medium-sized
j_gene: TRBJ2-7
v_gene: TRBV7-2
CDR3aa: CASSWGTLRLEQYF

abundance: many
j_gene: TRBJ2-7
v_gene: TRBV11-2
CDR3aa: CASSHSGSGDEQYF

abundance: many
j_gene: TRBJ1-2
v_gene: TRBV27
CDR3aa: CASSLEGRPNYGYTF